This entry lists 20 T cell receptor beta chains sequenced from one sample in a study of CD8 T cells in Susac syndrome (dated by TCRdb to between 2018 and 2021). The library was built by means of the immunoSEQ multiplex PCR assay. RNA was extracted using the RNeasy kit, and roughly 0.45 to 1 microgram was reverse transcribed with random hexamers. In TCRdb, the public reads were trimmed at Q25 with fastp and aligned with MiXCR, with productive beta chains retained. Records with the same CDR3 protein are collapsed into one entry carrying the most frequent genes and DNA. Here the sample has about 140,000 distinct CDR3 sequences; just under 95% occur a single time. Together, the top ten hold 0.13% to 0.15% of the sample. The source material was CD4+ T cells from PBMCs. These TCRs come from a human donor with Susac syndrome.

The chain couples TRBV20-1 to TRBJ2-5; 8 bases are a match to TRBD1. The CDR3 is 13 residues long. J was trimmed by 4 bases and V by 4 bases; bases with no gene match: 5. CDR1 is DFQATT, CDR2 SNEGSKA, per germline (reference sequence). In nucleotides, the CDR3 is TGCAGTGCTACGACAGGGGCTCCAGAGACCCAGTACTTC. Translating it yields CSATTGAPETQYF.

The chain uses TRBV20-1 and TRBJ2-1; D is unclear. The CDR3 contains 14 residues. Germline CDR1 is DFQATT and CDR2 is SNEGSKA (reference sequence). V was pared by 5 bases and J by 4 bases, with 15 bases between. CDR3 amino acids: CSAPPESSYNEQFF. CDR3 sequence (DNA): TGCAGTGCTCCCCCTGAGTCCTCTTACAATGAGCAGTTCTTC.

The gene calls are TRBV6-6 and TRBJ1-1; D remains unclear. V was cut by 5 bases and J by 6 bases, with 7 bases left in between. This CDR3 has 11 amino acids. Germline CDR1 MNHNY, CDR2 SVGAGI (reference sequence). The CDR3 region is CASSPLSEAFF. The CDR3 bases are TGTGCCAGCAGTCCCTTATCTGAAGCTTTCTTT.

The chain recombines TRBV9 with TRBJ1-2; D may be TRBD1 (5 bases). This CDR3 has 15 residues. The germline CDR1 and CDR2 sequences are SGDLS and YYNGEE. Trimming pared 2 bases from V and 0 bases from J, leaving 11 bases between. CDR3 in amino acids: CASSVGHLANYGYTF. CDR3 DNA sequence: TGTGCCAGCAGCGTTGGACACTTAGCTAACTATGGCTACACCTTC.

For the CDR3, the DNA is TGCAGTGCGAACACAGGGGTGAGCAATCAGCCCCAGCATTTT. It encodes CSANTGVSNQPQHF. This chain joins TRBV20-1 and TRBJ1-5; 7 bases fit TRBD1. Trimming cost V 6 bases and J 1 base; bases outside gene matches: 6. CDR1 is DFQATT and CDR2 is SNEGSKA in the germline V gene (reference sequence). The length of the CDR3 is 14 residues.

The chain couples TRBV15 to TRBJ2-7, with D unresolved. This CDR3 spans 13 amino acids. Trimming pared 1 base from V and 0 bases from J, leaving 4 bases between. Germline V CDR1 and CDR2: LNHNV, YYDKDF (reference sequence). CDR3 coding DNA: TGTGCCACCAGCAGAGCCCACTCCTACGAGCAGTACTTC. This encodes CATSRAHSYEQYF. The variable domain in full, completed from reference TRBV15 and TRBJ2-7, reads DAMVIQNPRYQVTQFGKPVTLSCSQTLNHNVMYWYQQKSSQAPKLLFHYYDKDFNNEADTPDNFQSRRPNTSFCFLDIRSPGLGDTAMYLCATSRAHSYEQYFGPGTRLTVT.

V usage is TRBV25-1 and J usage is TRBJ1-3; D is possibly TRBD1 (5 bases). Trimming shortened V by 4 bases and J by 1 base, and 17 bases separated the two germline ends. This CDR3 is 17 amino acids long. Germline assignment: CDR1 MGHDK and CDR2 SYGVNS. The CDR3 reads CASSGIRDFQSGNTIYF. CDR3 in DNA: TGTGCCAGCAGTGGTATACGGGACTTCCAGTCTGGAAACACCATATATTTT.

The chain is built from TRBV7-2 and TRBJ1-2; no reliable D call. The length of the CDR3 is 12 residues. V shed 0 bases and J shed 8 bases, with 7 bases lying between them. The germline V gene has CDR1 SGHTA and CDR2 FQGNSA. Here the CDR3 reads CASSLAREGYTF. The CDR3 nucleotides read TGTGCCAGCAGCTTAGCAAGGGAGGGCTACACCTTC.

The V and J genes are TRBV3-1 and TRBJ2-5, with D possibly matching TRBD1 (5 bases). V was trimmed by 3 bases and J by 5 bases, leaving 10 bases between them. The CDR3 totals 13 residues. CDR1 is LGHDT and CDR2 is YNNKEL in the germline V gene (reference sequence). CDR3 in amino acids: CASSHRVAETQYF. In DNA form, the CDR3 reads TGTGCCAGCAGCCACAGGGTGGCGGAGACCCAGTACTTC.

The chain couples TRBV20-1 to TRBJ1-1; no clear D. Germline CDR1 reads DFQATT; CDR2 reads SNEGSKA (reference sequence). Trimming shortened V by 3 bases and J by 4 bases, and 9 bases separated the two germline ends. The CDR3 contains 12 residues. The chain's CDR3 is CSASSRVTEAFF. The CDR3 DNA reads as TGCAGTGCTAGTTCGAGGGTCACTGAAGCTTTCTTT.

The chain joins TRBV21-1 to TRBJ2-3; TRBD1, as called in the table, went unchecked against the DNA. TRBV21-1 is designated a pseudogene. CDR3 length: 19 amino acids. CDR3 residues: CASSPIWVKVQVAGDTQYF. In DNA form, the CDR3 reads TGTGCCAGCAGCCCGATATGGGTAAAGGTCCAGGTGGCAGGAGATACGCAGTATTTT.

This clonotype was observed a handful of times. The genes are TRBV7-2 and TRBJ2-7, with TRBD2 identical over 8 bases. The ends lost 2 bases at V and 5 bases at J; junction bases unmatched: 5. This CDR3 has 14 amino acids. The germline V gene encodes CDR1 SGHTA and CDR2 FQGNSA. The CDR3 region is CASSLRLAGNEQYF. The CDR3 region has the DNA TGTGCCAGCAGCTTAAGGCTAGCGGGCAACGAGCAGTACTTC.

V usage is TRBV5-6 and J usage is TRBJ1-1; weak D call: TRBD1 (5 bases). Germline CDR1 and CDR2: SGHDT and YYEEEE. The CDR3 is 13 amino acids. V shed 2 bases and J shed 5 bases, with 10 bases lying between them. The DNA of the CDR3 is TGTGCCAGCAGCTTTGATCCAGGGACTGAAGCTTTCTTT. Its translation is CASSFDPGTEAFF.

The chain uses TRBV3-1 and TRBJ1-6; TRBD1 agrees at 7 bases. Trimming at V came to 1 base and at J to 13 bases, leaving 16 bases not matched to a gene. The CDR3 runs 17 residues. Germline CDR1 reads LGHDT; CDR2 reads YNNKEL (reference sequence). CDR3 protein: CASSQGQRGTALAPLHF. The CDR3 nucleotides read TGTGCCAGCAGCCAAGGGCAGAGGGGGACAGCCTTGGCGCCCCTCCACTTT.

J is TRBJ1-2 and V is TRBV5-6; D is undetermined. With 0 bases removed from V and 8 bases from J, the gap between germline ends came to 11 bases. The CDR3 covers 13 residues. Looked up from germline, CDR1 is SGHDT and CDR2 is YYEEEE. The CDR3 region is CASSLVAGRGYTF. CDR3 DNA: TGTGCCAGCAGCTTGGTGGCAGGACGGGGCTACACCTTC.

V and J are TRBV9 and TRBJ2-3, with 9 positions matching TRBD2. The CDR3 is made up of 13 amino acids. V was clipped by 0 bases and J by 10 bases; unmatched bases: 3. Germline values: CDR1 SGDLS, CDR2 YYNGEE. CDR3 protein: CASSVGQREAQYF. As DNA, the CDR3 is TGTGCCAGCAGCGTAGGCCAGCGGGAGGCGCAGTATTTT.

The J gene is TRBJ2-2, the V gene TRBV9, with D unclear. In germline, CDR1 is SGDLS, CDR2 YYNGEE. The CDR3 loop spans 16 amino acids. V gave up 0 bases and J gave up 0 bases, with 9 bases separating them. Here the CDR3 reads CASSVAFSPNTGELFF. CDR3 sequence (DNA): TGTGCCAGCAGCGTAGCGTTCAGCCCGAACACCGGGGAGCTGTTTTTT.

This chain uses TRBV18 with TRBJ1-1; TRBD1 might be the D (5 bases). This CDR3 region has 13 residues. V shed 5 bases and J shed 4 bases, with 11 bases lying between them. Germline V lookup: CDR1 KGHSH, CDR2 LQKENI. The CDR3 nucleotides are TGTGCCAGCTCATGGGGGAGAAGCACTGAAGCTTTCTTT. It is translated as CASSWGRSTEAFF.

This CDR3 is CASSLGTSSYEQYF. Here the CDR3 DNA reads TGTGCCTCATCACTAGGGACTAGCTCCTACGAGCAGTACTTC. This chain uses TRBV9 with TRBJ2-7; 8 bases fit TRBD2. The CDR3 sequence is 14 residues long. Germline trimming cut 10 bases from V and 0 bases from J; bases unmatched to any gene: 9. In germline, CDR1 is SGDLS, CDR2 YYNGEE. Supplemented by reference TRBV9 and TRBJ2-7, the full variable domain reads DSGVTQTPKHLITATGQRVTLRCSPRSGDLSVYWYQQSLDQGLQFLIQYYNGEERAKGNILERFSAQQFPDLHSELNLSSLELGDSALYFCASSLGTSSYEQYFGPGTRLTVT.

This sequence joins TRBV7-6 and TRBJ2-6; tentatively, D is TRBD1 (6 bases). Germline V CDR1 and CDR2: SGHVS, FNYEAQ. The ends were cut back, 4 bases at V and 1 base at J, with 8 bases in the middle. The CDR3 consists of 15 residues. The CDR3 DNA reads TGTGCCAGCAGCTCTACAGGGTCTGGGGCCAACGTCCTGACTTTC. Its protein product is CASSSTGSGANVLTF.